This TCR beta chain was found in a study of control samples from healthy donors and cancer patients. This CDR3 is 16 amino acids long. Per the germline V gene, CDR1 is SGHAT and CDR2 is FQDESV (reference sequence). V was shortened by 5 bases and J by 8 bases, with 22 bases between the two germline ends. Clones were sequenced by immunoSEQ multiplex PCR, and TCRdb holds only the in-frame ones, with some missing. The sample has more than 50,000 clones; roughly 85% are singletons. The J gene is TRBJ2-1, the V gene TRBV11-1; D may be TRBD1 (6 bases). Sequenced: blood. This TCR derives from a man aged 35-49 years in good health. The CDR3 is CASSTNYGTGFDEQFF. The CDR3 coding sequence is TGTGCCAGCAGCACAAATTACGGTACAGGGTTTGATGAGCAGTTCTTC.